The 18 T cell receptor beta chains reported below all come from one sample, sequenced in a study of glioma-infiltrating T cells after dendritic cell vaccination. Time point in this sample: after dendritic cell vaccination, including at tumor progression/relapse. Assay: immunoSEQ multiplex PCR; the TCRdb copy retains only in-frame clones and omits some. The sample has roughly 85,000 clones; 85% are singletons. Sequences were derived from blood, sampled after dendritic cell vaccination. These receptors all come from a human donor with glioblastoma.

The rearrangement links TRBV5-1 to TRBJ1-5; TRBD1 matches at 7 bases. V gave up 2 bases and J gave up 7 bases; unmatched junction bases: 9. The CDR3 has 15 residues. From germline, CDR1 is SGHRS and CDR2 YFSETQ. Here the CDR3 DNA reads TGCGCCAGCAGCTTTGGGGCAGGGGGTGAACAGCCCCAGCATTTT. It encodes CASSFGAGGEQPQHF. The full variable domain, with the rest looked up from reference TRBV5-1 and TRBJ1-5, is KAGVTQTPRYLIKTRGQQVTLSCSPISGHRSVSWYQQTPGQGLQFLFEYFSETQRNKGNFPGRFSGRQFSNSRSEMNVSTLELGDSALYLCASSFGAGGEQPQHFGDGTRLSIL.

In this sample, this clone turned up once. V and J are TRBV7-2 and TRBJ2-5; the match to TRBD2 covers 8 bases. The junction had 3 bases not matched to a gene; V was cut back by 3 bases and J by 0 bases. The germline V gene has CDR1 SGHTA and CDR2 FQGNSA. This CDR3 contains 15 residues. The CDR3 DNA sequence: TGTGCCAGCAGCTTTGGCGGGAGGAACCAAGAGACCCAGTACTTC. Protein sequence: CASSFGGRNQETQYF.

This clone was picked up one time. This chain uses TRBV2 with TRBJ1-2, with 10 bases fitting TRBD1. Trimming removed 8 bases from V and 8 bases from J; junction bases left unmatched: 8. The CDR3 contains 13 residues. CDR1 SNHLY and CDR2 FYNNEI come from the germline V gene. The CDR3 coding sequence is TGTGCCAGCGGGGGACAGGGGCCGGGAGGCTACACCTTC. Translation: CASGGQGPGGYTF.

The V gene is TRBV27, the J gene TRBJ2-2; 12 bases agree with TRBD2. V shed 4 bases, J shed 7 bases, and the junction held 7 bases outside the gene matches. The CDR3 consists of 16 residues. Per germline, CDR1 MNHEY and CDR2 SMNVEV (reference sequence). CDR3 residues: CASSSRTSGVDGELFF. In DNA form, the CDR3 reads TGTGCCAGCAGTTCCAGGACTAGCGGGGTAGACGGGGAGCTGTTTTTT.

This clone was picked up a small number of times. The gene calls are TRBV6-5 and TRBJ1-4; D gene unclear. Germline V gives CDR1 MNHEY, CDR2 SVGAGI. This CDR3 has 12 amino acids. Trimming took off 9 bases at V and 8 bases at J, with 13 bases between the two ends. For the CDR3, the DNA is TGTGCCAGGAAAAAAAGAGGGGAAAAACTGTTTTTT. This encodes CARKKRGEKLFF.

This clone showed up just once. The CDR3, as DNA: TGTGCCAGCAGCTCCGGGGGGGGGTCCTATGGCTACACCTTC. As protein: CASSSGGGSYGYTF. The chain couples TRBV9 to TRBJ1-2; a possible D gene is TRBD1 (5 bases). Germline CDR1 and CDR2: SGDLS and YYNGEE. The length of the CDR3 is 14 residues. The ends were cut back, 4 bases at V and 4 bases at J, with 14 bases in the middle.

The J gene is TRBJ1-2, the V gene TRBV19, with 7 bases matching TRBD1. V trimming: 6 bases; J trimming: 1 base; junction bases outside the gene matches: 8. This CDR3 is 15 amino acids long. Germline V gene data show CDR1 as LNHDA and CDR2 as SQIVND (reference sequence). CDR3 bases: TGTGCCAGTAGCCCCAACAGGGGTGGTAACTATGGCTACACCTTC. Translating gives CASSPNRGGNYGYTF.

The chain employs TRBV2 and TRBJ2-5; 10 nucleotides agree with TRBD1. J gave up 5 bases and V 10 bases, and 13 bases lay outside the gene matches. The CDR3 loop spans 15 amino acids. The germline V gene has CDR1 SNHLY and CDR2 FYNNEI. The CDR3 protein is CANRQRDRGLETQYF. CDR3 nucleotides: TGTGCCAACAGGCAGAGGGACAGGGGCTTGGAGACCCAGTACTTC. Full variable domain (outside the CDR3, taken from reference TRBV2 and TRBJ2-5): EPEVTQTPSHQVTQMGQEVILRCVPISNHLYFYWYRQILGQKVEFLVSFYNNEISEKSEIFDDQFSVERPDGSNFTLKIRSTKLEDSAMYFCANRQRDRGLETQYFGPGTRLLVL.

The V and J genes are TRBV7-6 and TRBJ2-3; D ambiguous. Germline V lookup: CDR1 SGHVS, CDR2 FNYEAQ. This CDR3 has 15 residues. Trimming pared 3 bases from V and 0 bases from J, leaving 10 bases between. For the CDR3, the DNA is TGTGCCAGCAGCTTGAACGGAGCCAGCACAGATACGCAGTATTTT. This gives the protein CASSLNGASTDTQYF.

This clone was observed a few times. The gene calls are TRBV29-1 and TRBJ2-7, with a possible D match to TRBD2 (6 bases). CDR3 length: 14 residues. Germline V gives CDR1 SQVTM, CDR2 ANQGSEA. Trimming pared 4 bases from V and 9 bases from J, leaving 22 bases between. This CDR3 reads CSVGVPRDSVGQYF. The CDR3 nucleotides are TGCAGCGTTGGAGTCCCCCGGGACTCCGTGGGGCAGTACTTC.

CDR3 amino acids: CASSHGTLNSPLHF. Written as DNA, the CDR3 is TGTGCCAGCAGTCACGGGACTCTTAATTCACCCCTCCACTTT. This chain joins TRBV28 and TRBJ1-6; D may be TRBD1 (5 bases). V was trimmed by 5 bases and J by 6 bases, leaving 11 bases between them. Per germline, CDR1 MDHEN and CDR2 SYDVKM. The CDR3 loop spans 14 amino acids.

J is TRBJ2-7 and V is TRBV9; 8 bases fit TRBD1. With V trimmed by 4 bases and J by 2 bases, 5 bases remained unmatched. Germline CDR1 SGDLS, CDR2 YYNGEE. The CDR3 extends over 14 amino acids. CDR3 sequence reads: CASSPRTGTYEQYF. The DNA for the CDR3 is TGTGCCAGCAGCCCCAGGACAGGGACCTACGAGCAGTACTTC.

The chain uses TRBV6-5 and TRBJ2-7; TRBD2 agrees at 9 bases. Losses at the gene ends were 4 bases for V and 6 bases for J; bases not matched to a gene: 10. The V gene's germline CDR1 is MNHEY and CDR2 SVGAGI. This CDR3 contains 15 residues. CDR3 residues: CASSSIAGVVAEQYF. CDR3 in DNA: TGTGCCAGCAGTTCAATAGCGGGGGTGGTTGCCGAGCAGTACTTC.

This clone was seen only a few times. The CDR3 protein is CASSLGRDNEKLFF. CDR3 coding DNA: TGTGCCAGCAGCCTTGGACGGGATAATGAAAAACTGTTTTTT. The V gene is TRBV7-2, the J gene TRBJ1-4; no clear D gene. The CDR3 is 14 residues long. The V end lost 5 bases, the J end lost 4 bases, and 11 bases lay between the germline ends. Germline CDR1 is SGHTA and CDR2 is FQGNSA. Drawing the rest from reference TRBV7-2 and TRBJ1-4, the complete variable domain is GAGVSQSPSNKVTEKGKDVELRCDPISGHTALYWYRQSLGQGLEFLIYFQGNSAPDKSGLPSDRFSAERTGGSVSTLTIQRTQQEDSAVYLCASSLGRDNEKLFFGSGTQLSVL.

This clone has just a few counts. The CDR3 DNA reads as TGTGCCAGCAGCTTAGTCCTAGAAACCGGGGAGCTGTTTTTT. Residues: CASSLVLETGELFF. This sequence joins TRBV7-9 and TRBJ2-2; D is ambiguous. This CDR3 region has 14 residues. Trimming pared 1 base from V and 5 bases from J, leaving 8 bases between. Germline V lookup: CDR1 SEHNR, CDR2 FQNEAQ (reference sequence).

The V gene is TRBV14, the J gene TRBJ1-4, with D possibly matching TRBD1 (6 bases). Germline lookup yields CDR1 SGHDN and CDR2 FVKESK. V gave up 2 bases and J gave up 0 bases, with 7 bases separating them. There are 15 residues in the CDR3. The CDR3 coding sequence is TGTGCCAGCAGCCAAAACAGGGCAACTAATGAAAAACTGTTTTTT. Residues: CASSQNRATNEKLFF.

The chain joins TRBV20-1 to TRBJ2-3; TRBD2 might be the D (7 bases). The V and J ends lost 7 bases and 6 bases respectively, with 11 bases between them. Germline loops: CDR1 DFQATT, CDR2 SNEGSKA (reference sequence). The CDR3 consists of 11 residues. The CDR3 DNA follows: TGCAGTGGGGGGCGGGGGGATACGCAGTATTTT. This codes for CSGGRGDTQYF.

This chain joins TRBV15 and TRBJ1-2; 10 nucleotides align to TRBD1. The V gene's germline CDR1 is LNHNV and CDR2 YYDKDF (reference sequence). V lost 1 base and J lost 5; bases outside the gene matches: 16. This CDR3 contains 19 residues. In DNA, the CDR3 is TGTGCCACCAGCAGAGTGGGGCGACGACAGGGGGCGCGGGATTATGGCTACACCTTC. Translation: CATSRVGRRQGARDYGYTF.